The 32 T cell receptor beta chains given below trace back to one sample, sequenced in a study of blood T cell repertoires in COVID-19. Assay used: immunoSEQ multiplex PCR; TCRdb lists only in-frame clones, some missing. The data contain 210,000 or so clones, around 80% of them singletons. Input material: peripheral blood. The receptor set was obtained from a woman older than 75 with acute or convalescent COVID-19.

The gene calls are TRBV7-2 and TRBJ1-6; no definite D call. V lost 2 bases and J 0 bases, leaving 8 bases between the germline ends. The CDR3 has 16 residues. Germline V gene data show CDR1 as SGHTA and CDR2 as FQGNSA. The CDR3 protein is CASSLMESSYNSPLHF. The CDR3 coding sequence is TGTGCCAGCAGCTTAATGGAGAGCTCCTATAATTCACCCCTCCACTTT.

The chain employs TRBV5-5 and TRBJ2-3; 9 nucleotides align to TRBD1. Germline assignment: CDR1 SGHKS and CDR2 YYEKEE (reference sequence). The junction had 5 bases not matched to a gene; V was cut back by 0 bases and J by 3 bases. CDR3 length equals 16 residues. The chain's CDR3 is CASSLARDRVTDTQYF. As DNA, the CDR3 is TGTGCCAGCAGCTTGGCACGGGACAGGGTAACAGATACGCAGTATTTT.

The chain links TRBV29-1 to TRBJ1-4, with 9 bases fitting TRBD1. V trimming: 6 bases; J trimming: 5 bases; junction bases outside the gene matches: 10. Germline V lookup: CDR1 SQVTM, CDR2 ANQGSEA. The CDR3 is 15 amino acids. CDR3 bases: TGCAGCGTAAGGATAGGGACAGGGCCCAATGAAAAACTGTTTTTT. This sequence encodes CSVRIGTGPNEKLFF.

V gene TRBV20-1 combines with J gene TRBJ2-3; D uncertain. This CDR3 has 11 residues. CDR1 is DFQATT and CDR2 is SNEGSKA in the germline V gene (reference sequence). Trimming cost V 4 bases and J 10 bases, with 12 bases left between them. The CDR3 sequence: CSATRHGSQYF. The CDR3 coding sequence is TGCAGTGCTACTCGACACGGTTCGCAGTATTTT.

V usage is TRBV4-1 and J usage is TRBJ2-1; no clear D gene. Per the germline V gene, CDR1 is MGHRA and CDR2 is YSYEKL. There are 14 residues in the CDR3. The V end lost 4 bases, the J end lost 3 bases, and 10 bases lay between the germline ends. DNA of the CDR3: TGCGCCAGCAGCCTAGGTGGGCGCTACAATGAGCAGTTCTTC. Translated, it gives CASSLGGRYNEQFF.

The chain links TRBV18 to TRBJ2-5, with 7 bases fitting TRBD2. The J segment lost 5 bases and the V segment lost 3 bases, leaving 6 bases of the junction unmatched. Germline CDR1 is KGHSH and CDR2 is LQKENI. The CDR3 is 14 residues long. The CDR3 DNA follows: TGTGCCAGCTCACCGGGAGGGATACAGGAGACCCAGTACTTC. Amino acid sequence: CASSPGGIQETQYF.

V usage is TRBV11-3 and J usage is TRBJ2-5, with D maybe TRBD2 (6 bases). Trimming pared 0 bases from V and 4 bases from J, leaving 9 bases between. Germline V gives CDR1 SGHNT, CDR2 YENEEA. This CDR3 is built from 14 residues. Here the CDR3 DNA reads TGTGCCAGCAGCTTAGATCCGACTAGAGAGACCCAGTACTTC. This codes for CASSLDPTRETQYF. The full variable domain, its missing parts supplied by reference TRBV11-3 and TRBJ2-5, is EAGVVQSPRYKIIEKKQPVAFWCNPISGHNTLYWYLQNLGQGPELLIRYENEEAVDDSQLPKDRFSAERLKGVDSTLKIQPAELGDSAVYLCASSLDPTRETQYFGPGTRLLVL.

The rearrangement links TRBV28 to TRBJ1-2; D is ambiguous. The CDR3 spans 14 residues. The V and J ends lost 1 base and 3 bases respectively, with 9 bases between them. Germline CDR1 and CDR2: MDHEN and SYDVKM. The CDR3 DNA reads as TGTGCCAGCAGTTTATTGGGAGTACACTATGGCTACACCTTC. Encoded protein: CASSLLGVHYGYTF.

The chain employs TRBV18 and TRBJ1-5; TRBD1 is a possible D gene (6 bases). This CDR3 has 13 amino acids. Germline V CDR1 and CDR2: KGHSH, LQKENI. The V and J ends lost 6 bases and 5 bases respectively, with 11 bases between them. The CDR3 protein is CASSQGTDQPQHF. The CDR3 nucleotides read TGTGCCAGCTCTCAGGGGACGGATCAGCCCCAGCATTTT.

The chain couples TRBV7-6 to TRBJ1-2; unclear D gene. The CDR3 totals 14 residues. The ends were cut back, 1 base at V and 2 bases at J, with 8 bases in the middle. CDR1 SGHVS and CDR2 FNYEAQ come from the germline V gene. The CDR3 region is CASSLGGSNYGYTF. The CDR3 coding sequence is TGTGCCAGCAGCTTAGGAGGCAGCAACTATGGCTACACCTTC.

This chain joins TRBV12-5 and TRBJ1-1; a possible D gene is TRBD1 (6 bases). The CDR3 contains 14 residues. The germline V gene encodes CDR1 LGHNT and CDR2 FRNRAP. V was clipped by 3 bases and J by 2 bases, with 10 bases between them. The DNA of the CDR3 is TGTGCTAGTGGTTTCACGGACAGAAACACTGAAGCTTTCTTT. The encoded protein is CASGFTDRNTEAFF.

The V and J genes are TRBV6-6 and TRBJ2-4; tentative D call: TRBD2 (7 bases). CDR3 length equals 15 residues. CDR1 is MNHNY and CDR2 is SVGAGI in the germline V gene (reference sequence). The V gene lost 0 bases and the J gene lost 7 bases, with 13 bases spanning the gap. CDR3 in amino acids: CASSYSEGGRNIQYF. The CDR3 bases are TGTGCCAGCAGTTACTCGGAGGGGGGGAGGAACATTCAGTACTTC.

The chain uses TRBV24-1 and TRBJ2-1; a weak D match, TRBD2 (5 bases). From germline, CDR1 is KGHDR and CDR2 SFDVKD. This CDR3 has 13 amino acids. The V and J ends lost 4 bases and 10 bases respectively, with 13 bases between them. As DNA, the CDR3 is TGTGCCACCAGTGACCGACCAACGGGGGAGCAGTTCTTC. Protein product: CATSDRPTGEQFF.

The chain is built from TRBV18 and TRBJ2-5, with TRBD2 as a possible D gene (5 bases). The CDR3 is made up of 16 amino acids. The germline V and J ends were trimmed by 2 bases and 5 bases, with 18 bases remaining between them. Germline V lookup: CDR1 KGHSH, CDR2 LQKENI. The DNA of the CDR3 is TGTGCCAGCTCACCAAAAGCCACGGGGAGTGGGGAGACCCAGTACTTC. Translation: CASSPKATGSGETQYF.

V and J are TRBV18 and TRBJ1-2, with D maybe TRBD1 (5 bases). The V and J ends lost 6 bases and 6 bases respectively, with 20 bases between them. The length of the CDR3 is 15 residues. Germline CDR1 KGHSH, CDR2 LQKENI. In nucleotides, the CDR3 is TGTGCCAGCTCTCGAGACCTGGGCAGGGAAAATGGCTACACCTTC. This sequence encodes CASSRDLGRENGYTF.

The rearrangement uses TRBV5-1 and TRBJ1-1; maybe TRBD1 (6 bases). The CDR3 extends over 13 amino acids. V gave up 0 bases and J gave up 8 bases, with 11 bases separating them. Looked up from germline, CDR1 is SGHRS and CDR2 is YFSETQ. DNA for the CDR3: TGCGCCAGCAGCTTGGCTTTACAGGGCGAAGCTTTCTTT. Protein: CASSLALQGEAFF.

The chain carries TRBV19 and TRBJ1-4; 9 positions match TRBD1. The CDR3 loop spans 13 amino acids. V shed 10 bases and J 8 bases; nucleotides not matched to a gene: 8. CDR1 is LNHDA and CDR2 is SQIVND in the germline V gene (reference sequence). The CDR3 sequence is CATSTGGVEKLFF. The CDR3 coding sequence is TGTGCCACTTCGACAGGGGGAGTAGAAAAACTGTTTTTT.

The chain employs TRBV5-1 and TRBJ2-2; 8 nucleotides line up with TRBD2. The V and J ends lost 3 bases and 0 bases, in that order; junction bases with no gene match: 4. The CDR3 sequence is 16 residues long. Per germline, CDR1 SGHRS and CDR2 YFSETQ. The CDR3 DNA reads TGCGCCAGCAGCTCTTTAGCGGGACCGAACACCGGGGAGCTGTTTTTT. This gives the protein CASSSLAGPNTGELFF.

The J gene is TRBJ1-1, the V gene TRBV6-5, with D perhaps matching TRBD1 (6 bases). The germline V gene encodes CDR1 MNHEY and CDR2 SVGAGI. V was trimmed by 6 bases and J by 7 bases, leaving 18 bases between them. CDR3 length: 14 amino acids. DNA of the CDR3: TGTGCCAGCAGCCGACAGGTTGGCGCATATGAAGCTTTCTTT. Its translation: CASSRQVGAYEAFF.

V usage is TRBV4-2 and J usage is TRBJ2-5; TRBD2 matches at 11 bases. Trimming cost V 0 bases and J 4 bases; bases outside gene matches: 7. The CDR3 has 17 residues. Germline V CDR1 and CDR2: LGHNA, YNFKEQ. Written as DNA, the CDR3 is TGTGCCAGCAGCCAAGAAGGGCTAGCGGGGGGACTAGAGACCCAGTACTTC. Its protein is CASSQEGLAGGLETQYF.

The V and J genes are TRBV4-3 and TRBJ1-4; 9 positions agree with TRBD1. Germline V gene sequence: CDR1 LGHNA, CDR2 YSLEER. V was clipped by 5 bases and J by 8 bases; unmatched bases: 6. CDR3 length: 14 residues. In nucleotides, the CDR3 is TGCGCCAGCAGCGCGGGACAGGGCTCCGAAAAACTGTTTTTT. Its protein is CASSAGQGSEKLFF.

This clone appeared a few times. J is TRBJ1-5 and V is TRBV2, with D possibly TRBD1 on 6 matching bases. Germline-derived CDR1 and CDR2 are SNHLY and FYNNEI. Trimming cost V 6 bases and J 4 bases, with 10 bases left between them. The CDR3 runs 13 residues. This chain's CDR3 is CASRPQGNQPQHF. The CDR3 coding sequence is TGTGCCAGCAGGCCACAGGGTAATCAGCCCCAGCATTTT.

This clone has only one observation. The chain joins TRBV2 to TRBJ2-7; 12 positions match TRBD1. Per the germline V gene, CDR1 is SNHLY and CDR2 is FYNNEI. The CDR3 sequence is 15 residues long. V dropped 8 bases and J dropped 3; count of bases not matched to a gene: 8. In DNA form, the CDR3 reads TGTGCCAGCCAAAGGGGACAGGGGGCCCTCTACGAGCAGTACTTC. Amino acids: CASQRGQGALYEQYF.

The chain employs TRBV19 and TRBJ2-3; 9 nucleotides agree with TRBD2. CDR1 and CDR2 from the germline V gene are LNHDA and SQIVND (reference sequence). The length of the CDR3 is 16 residues. Germline trimming cut 7 bases from V and 1 base from J; bases unmatched to any gene: 9. The CDR3: CASIKRVAGGTDTQYF. The CDR3 DNA sequence: TGTGCCAGTATCAAGAGGGTAGCGGGAGGCACAGATACGCAGTATTTT.

J is TRBJ2-1 and V is TRBV7-8; 10 bases map to TRBD2. V lost 1 base to trimming and J lost 5 bases; unmatched junction nucleotides: 11. The germline V gene has CDR1 SGHVS and CDR2 FQNEAQ. This CDR3 comprises 18 residues. CDR3 amino acids: CASSLGVLAGAWDNEQFF. CDR3 DNA sequence: TGTGCCAGCAGCTTAGGTGTTCTAGCGGGAGCCTGGGACAATGAGCAGTTCTTC.

The chain combines TRBV5-6 with TRBJ2-7; D is possibly TRBD1 (6 bases). The germline CDR1 and CDR2 sequences are SGHDT and YYEEEE. There are 15 residues in the CDR3. Trimming took 1 base from V and 5 from J, leaving 16 bases between them. The CDR3 region is CASSLLSLAGDEQYF. CDR3 nucleotides: TGTGCCAGCAGCTTGTTGAGTCTAGCAGGGGACGAGCAGTACTTC. Full variable domain (missing parts from reference TRBV5-6 and TRBJ2-7): DAGVTQSPTHLIKTRGQQVTLRCSPKSGHDTVSWYQQALGQGPQFIFQYYEEEERQRGNFPDRFSGHQFPNYSSELNVNALLLGDSALYLCASSLLSLAGDEQYFGPGTRLTVT.

The CDR3: CASTRAGGPYEQYF. CDR3 nucleotides: TGTGCCAGCACCCGAGCGGGAGGGCCGTACGAGCAGTACTTC. This chain links TRBV7-8 with TRBJ2-7, with 10 bases aligning to TRBD2. V lost 7 bases, J lost 4 bases, and 7 bases stayed unmatched. Looked up from germline, CDR1 is SGHVS and CDR2 is FQNEAQ. CDR3 length: 14 residues.

This chain uses TRBV11-3 with TRBJ2-3; 12 bases agree with TRBD1. Losses at the gene ends were 6 bases for V and 8 bases for J; bases not matched to a gene: 9. CDR1 is SGHNT, CDR2 YENEEA, per germline. The CDR3 is 15 amino acids. The CDR3 nucleotides are TGTGCCAGCAGGGTGGGGACAGGGGGCATGGTTACGCAGTATTTT. Its protein is CASRVGTGGMVTQYF.

This clone was detected only a few times. The chain uses TRBV3-1 (or the pseudogene TRBV3-2) and TRBJ1-4; 7 nucleotides line up with TRBD1. CDR3 size: 14 residues. The J segment lost 8 bases and the V segment lost 4 bases, leaving 7 bases of the junction unmatched. Germline V gene lookup returns CDR1 LGHDT and CDR2 YNNKEL (reference sequence). The CDR3 DNA sequence: TGTGCCAGCAGCCCAACAGGGGCTGGAGAAAAACTGTTTTTT. It yields the protein CASSPTGAGEKLFF.

The rearrangement joins TRBV9 to TRBJ1-1; D is unresolved. V lost 5 bases to trimming and J lost 4 bases, with 12 bases between them. CDR1 SGDLS and CDR2 YYNGEE come from the germline V gene. CDR3 length: 13 amino acids. The CDR3 DNA reads as TGTGCCAGCAGTGATACTTCGGGCACTGAAGCTTTCTTT. It encodes CASSDTSGTEAFF.

V and J are TRBV27 and TRBJ1-2; 8 bases match TRBD1. Per germline, CDR1 MNHEY and CDR2 SMNVEV (reference sequence). Losses at the gene ends were 6 bases for V and 7 bases for J; bases not matched to a gene: 7. There are 13 residues in the CDR3. CDR3 region: CASSLTGGGGYTF. DNA for the CDR3: TGTGCCAGCAGCCTTACAGGGGGTGGTGGCTACACCTTC.

J is TRBJ2-3 and V is TRBV5-1; TRBD1 might be the D (6 bases). CDR3 length equals 15 residues. Trimming left V 5 bases short and J 0 bases short, with 13 bases between. CDR1 is SGHRS and CDR2 is YFSETQ in the germline V gene. The DNA for the CDR3 is TGCGCCAGCAGTAGGACAGAACCTAGCACAGATACGCAGTATTTT. Amino acid sequence: CASSRTEPSTDTQYF.